The rows below give T cell receptor beta chains drawn from one sample of a study of shared clonotypes between healthy human individuals. Assay: immunoSEQ multiplex PCR; the TCRdb copy retains only in-frame clones and omits some. The repertoire includes about 1.5 million clones, about 98% of them detected once, and about 0.42% sits in the top ten. Sequenced material: naive CD4+ T cells sorted from blood. These receptors came from a young man in good health. Both conserved end residues are part of each CDR3. The D gene is left open where the match is weak. Size values are once, few and many counts, or a class for expanded clones, and some rows have none.

v_gene	d_gene	abundance	j_gene	CDR3nt	CDR3aa
TRBV18	TRBD1	.	TRBJ2-6	TGTGCCAGCTCACCACTCACAGGGGGCTCTGGGGCCAACGTCCTGACTTTC	CASSPLTGGSGANVLTF
TRBV15	TRBD1	.	TRBJ1-5	TGTGCCACAACCCGAGACAGGGGGAATCAGCCCCAGCATTTT	CATTRDRGNQPQHF
TRBV18	.	.	TRBJ2-3	TGTGCCAGCTCAACTGGGGGACGTAGCACAGATACGCAGTATTTT	CASSTGGRSTDTQYF
TRBV21-1	.	.	TRBJ1-5	TGTGCCAGCAGCATGGCGACTTCTCAGCCCCAGCATTTT	CASSMATSQPQHF
TRBV7-9	.	.	TRBJ1-1	TGTGCCAGCAGCCTAGAGGGCGAGAACACTGAAGCTTTCTTT	CASSLEGENTEAFF
TRBV6-1	.	.	TRBJ1-2	TGTGCCAGCAGCCCAGCTGTGGGAGATTACTATGGCTACACCTTC	CASSPAVGDYYGYTF
TRBV30	.	.	TRBJ2-7	TGTGCCTGGAGTATCAGGAAGGGCAATACCTACGAGCAGTACTTC	CAWSIRKGNTYEQYF
TRBV4-2	.	.	TRBJ2-2	TGTGCCAGCAGCCAAGATAGGTACTCTCTACTAACCGGGGAGCTGTTTTTT	CASSQDRYSLLTGELFF
TRBV15	TRBD2	.	TRBJ2-3	TGTGCCACCAGCAGGTTACTAGCGGAAAGCACAGATACGCAGTATTTT	CATSRLLAESTDTQYF
TRBV19	.	.	TRBJ2-7	TGTGCCAGTAGTTTGGTGACTAGCTCCTACGAGCAGTACTTC	CASSLVTSSYEQYF
TRBV10-2	TRBD2	.	TRBJ2-7	TGCGCCAGCAGTGGGACTAGCGGGAAATTGTACGAGCAGTACTTC	CASSGTSGKLYEQYF
TRBV6-5	.	.	TRBJ2-7	TGTGCCAGCAGTTACTACCGACTGCAGACCTACGAGCAGTACTTC	CASSYYRLQTYEQYF
TRBV11-2	TRBD1	.	TRBJ1-2	TGTGCCAGCAGCTTAGCCGGGACAGGCAACTATGGCTACACCTTC	CASSLAGTGNYGYTF
TRBV2	.	.	TRBJ1-4	TGTGCCAGCACCCGCGGACTGCCGGAGGGACTGTTTTTT	CASTRGLPEGLFF
TRBV7-3	.	.	TRBJ2-5	TGTGCCAGCAGCTTAGAAGTCGACAGAATGCAACAAGAGACCCAGTACTTC	CASSLEVDRMQQETQYF
TRBV18	.	.	TRBJ2-1	TGTGCCAGCTCGGCCGAATACAATGAGCAGTTCTTC	CASSAEYNEQFF
TRBV28	.	.	TRBJ1-5	TGTGCCAGCAGTTTGTCTTTATCGGGACGGGAGAACAATCAGCCCCAGCATTTT	CASSLSLSGRENNQPQHF
TRBV4-3	TRBD2	.	TRBJ2-3	TGCGCCAGCAGCCAAGGTGGACTAGCGGGAGTCGTAGATACGCAGTATTTT	CASSQGGLAGVVDTQYF
TRBV28	.	.	TRBJ1-4	TGTGCCAGCAGTTCTCCGGACATTAGAGAAAAACTGTTTTTT	CASSSPDIREKLFF
TRBV19	TRBD2	.	TRBJ2-2	TGTGCCAGTAGCGAAATCGGACTAGTAGGCACCGGGGAGCTGTTTTTT	CASSEIGLVGTGELFF
TRBV2	.	.	TRBJ2-7	TGTGCCAGTTCGCTCATCGAATCGAGGGTGGGAAACGAGCAGTACTTC	CASSLIESRVGNEQYF
TRBV18	TRBD1	.	TRBJ2-7	TGTGCCAGCTCACCCCTATCCGGGACAGGACCCTACGAGCAGTACTTC	CASSPLSGTGPYEQYF
TRBV7-6	.	.	TRBJ2-1	TGTGCCAGCAGCCCGCCCCTGGCTGAGCAGTTCTTC	CASSPPLAEQFF
TRBV5-5	TRBD1	.	TRBJ1-5	TGTGCCAGCAGCCCGGAGGACAGGTGGACTCTCCAGCATTTT	CASSPEDRWTLQHF
TRBV19	TRBD2	once	TRBJ2-7	TGTGCCAGTAGTCCCCGCCTGGGTAGCGGGATAGGTTACGAGCAGTACTTC	CASSPRLGSGIGYEQYF
TRBV7-2	TRBD2	.	TRBJ2-1	TGTGCCAGCAGTAGGGTAGCGGGAGAAAGTGAGCAGTTCTTC	CASSRVAGESEQFF
TRBV6-6	.	.	TRBJ2-1	TGTGCCAGCAGCCACTCGGGGAAAGCCAACTACAATGAGCAGTTCTTC	CASSHSGKANYNEQFF
TRBV5-1	.	.	TRBJ2-2	TGCGCCAGCAGCTTGGTGGTAGGGGGCACCGGGGAGCTGTTTTTT	CASSLVVGGTGELFF
TRBV29-1	.	.	TRBJ2-1	TGCAGCGTTGACACAGGGTTTGTTGATGAGCAGTTCTTC	CSVDTGFVDEQFF
TRBV6-1	.	.	TRBJ1-5	TGTGCCAGCAGTGGTAGGGATGTACAGCCCCAGCATTTT	CASSGRDVQPQHF
TRBV11-2	.	.	TRBJ2-1	TGTGCCAGCAGCTTAGTAGCCTCGGGAGAGGGGGAGCAGTTCTTC	CASSLVASGEGEQFF
TRBV5-1	.	.	TRBJ2-5	TGCGCCAGCAGCTTGGGGCCGACTAATGTATGGGAGACCCAGTACTTC	CASSLGPTNVWETQYF
TRBV4-2	.	.	TRBJ1-2	TGTGCCAGCAGCCAAGGAAGAGGAGGTTATGGCTACACCTTC	CASSQGRGGYGYTF
TRBV18	.	.	TRBJ1-5	TGTGCCAGCTCACCACCAAGGGGTGGGCAGCCCCAGCATTTT	CASSPPRGGQPQHF
TRBV2	TRBD2	.	TRBJ2-3	TGTGCCAGCAGCGTCGGGAGGGGGATTAGCACAGATACGCAGTATTTT	CASSVGRGISTDTQYF
TRBV5-6	.	.	TRBJ1-2	TGTGCCAGCAGCTCCAGGACAACCCCCTATGGCTACACCTTC	CASSSRTTPYGYTF
TRBV18	.	.	TRBJ2-3	TGTGCCAGCTCACCTTTTCCCATGGGGACAGATACGCAGTATTTT	CASSPFPMGTDTQYF
TRBV15	.	once	TRBJ1-4	TGTGCCACCAGCAAGTACAGGGTGCGTGCTCCGAATGAAAAACTGTTTTTT	CATSKYRVRAPNEKLFF
TRBV5-1	TRBD1	.	TRBJ2-7	TGCGCCAGCAGCCGCGGAGGGCCCGGGACAGGCCCCCGTTGGCAGTACTTC	CASSRGGPGTGPRWQYF
TRBV25-1	TRBD1	.	TRBJ1-2	TGTGCCAGCACAGGGGGCGCAAACTATGGCTACACCTTC	CASTGGANYGYTF
TRBV11-3	TRBD2	once	TRBJ2-1	TGTGCCAGCAGCTTAGCGGGAGGGTACAATGAGCAGTTCTTC	CASSLAGGYNEQFF
TRBV5-4	.	.	TRBJ2-7	TGTGCCAGCAGCTCAGCTAGCTCTACGTCGAGAGAGCAGTACTTC	CASSSASSTSREQYF
TRBV4-1	.	.	TRBJ1-4	TGCGCCAGCAGCCAAGATCGGGGGGGGTCGGATGAAAAACTGTTTTTT	CASSQDRGGSDEKLFF
TRBV6-1	.	.	TRBJ2-2	TGTGCCAGCAAAGGGGCCGGGGAGCTGTTTTTT	CASKGAGELFF
TRBV18	.	.	TRBJ2-1	TGTGCCAGCTCACGGAGGACAAACTACAATGAGCAGTTCTTC	CASSRRTNYNEQFF
TRBV11-2	.	.	TRBJ2-2	TGTGCCAGCAGTCCCGGGCCGATAGGCACCGGGGAGCTGTTTTTT	CASSPGPIGTGELFF
TRBV6-5	.	once	TRBJ2-2	TGTGCCAGCAGTTATGGCGGGAACACCGGGGAGCTGTTTTTT	CASSYGGNTGELFF
TRBV30	.	.	TRBJ2-7	TGTGCCTGGAGTACCGCCTCGTGGGTGGACGAGCAGTACTTC	CAWSTASWVDEQYF
TRBV5-1	TRBD1	.	TRBJ2-7	TGCGCCAGCAGCTTGTCGGGACAGGGGAGCCACGAGCAGTACTTC	CASSLSGQGSHEQYF
TRBV19	TRBD1	.	TRBJ1-1	TGTGCCAGTAGTTTAAGGACAGGGTCAACTGAAGCTTTCTTT	CASSLRTGSTEAFF